The present TCR beta chain was sequenced within a study of cytomegalovirus exposure and HLA in healthy donors. Study context: When fewer than 500 donors were genotyped, 81% of them were found to fall in the Caucasian-associated ancestry cluster.

The PCR had 60 Vbeta and 13 Jbeta primers. Here immunoSEQ multiplex PCR was the method, and the copy in TCRdb shows in-frame clones only, minus some. The sample has a few hundred thousand clones, over 65% seen once. CDR3 size: 13 residues. The ends were cut back, 1 base at V and 10 bases at J, with 12 bases in the middle. The germline V gene has CDR1 SGHRS and CDR2 YFSETQ. Source material: PBMCs. The receptor was isolated from a young woman in good health and CMV-seronegative. V gene TRBV5-1 combines with J gene TRBJ2-1, with D possibly being TRBD2 (7 bases). The CDR3: CASSLRGEGEQFF. In nucleotides, the CDR3 is TGCGCCAGCAGCTTGAGGGGGGAGGGCGAGCAGTTCTTC.